Shown below are 8 T cell receptor beta chains from a single sample sequenced in a study of cytomegalovirus exposure and HLA in healthy donors. PCR used 60 Vbeta primers and 13 Jbeta primers. Using immunoSEQ multiplex PCR, the repertoire was profiled, and TCRdb retains in-frame clones only, with some absent. The sample gives over 130,000 clones, about four fifths of which show up once; roughly 6.8% is in the top ten. Sequenced: PBMCs. These receptors originate from a man aged 45-65 years in good health and CMV-seropositive.

The V and J genes are TRBV27 and TRBJ2-1, with D unclear. Per the germline V gene, CDR1 is MNHEY and CDR2 is SMNVEV (reference sequence). Trimming took off 5 bases at V and 4 bases at J, with 9 bases between the two ends. CDR3 size: 13 residues. The CDR3: CASSPQWYNEQFF. The CDR3, as DNA: TGTGCCAGCAGTCCACAATGGTACAATGAGCAGTTCTTC.

This rearrangement joins TRBV28 to TRBJ1-3, with D tentatively TRBD1 (6 bases). Germline V CDR1 and CDR2: MDHEN, SYDVKM. The CDR3 runs to 15 residues. The ends were cut back, 5 bases at V and 1 base at J, with 12 bases in the middle. CDR3 loop: CASSHTQGSGNTIYF. The DNA of the CDR3 is TGTGCCAGCAGTCATACACAGGGTTCTGGAAACACCATATATTTT. The whole variable domain, filled in from reference TRBV28 and TRBJ1-3, reads DVKVTQSSRYLVKRTGEKVFLECVQDMDHENMFWYRQDPGLGLRLIYFSYDVKMKEKGDIPEGYSVSREKKERFSLILESASTNQTSMYLCASSHTQGSGNTIYFGEGSWLTVV.

This chain uses TRBV10-3 with TRBJ2-2, with D possibly being TRBD1 (6 bases). The CDR3 runs 13 residues. V was cut by 3 bases and J by 6 bases, with 8 bases left in between. The V gene's germline CDR1 is ENHRY and CDR2 SYGVKD. CDR3 nucleotide sequence: TGTGCCATCAGTGAAAGACAGGCCGGGGAGCTGTTTTTT. Amino acids: CAISERQAGELFF.

The chain couples TRBV2 to TRBJ2-5; 9 bases are a match to TRBD2. This CDR3 comprises 14 residues. CDR1 is SNHLY and CDR2 is FYNNEI in the germline V gene. The trim removed 5 bases at V and 3 bases at J, leaving 4 bases unmatched. This CDR3 is CASSNRLAEETQYF. The CDR3 bases are TGTGCCAGCAGTAATAGACTAGCGGAAGAGACCCAGTACTTC.

CDR3 in amino acids: CASSWRELYNEQFF. For the CDR3, the DNA is TGTGCCAGCTCCTGGCGGGAACTCTACAATGAGCAGTTCTTC. The chain combines TRBV5-5 with TRBJ2-1; D might be TRBD2 (6 bases). The CDR3 is made up of 14 amino acids. Between the trimmed V and J ends, which lost 7 bases and 3 bases, there was a span of 14 bases. Per the germline V gene, CDR1 is SGHKS and CDR2 is YYEKEE (reference sequence).

V is TRBV5-1 and J is TRBJ2-3, with 7 bases that match TRBD2. The length of the CDR3 is 14 residues. CDR1 and CDR2 from the germline V gene are SGHRS and YFSETQ. V shed 4 bases and J 3 bases; nucleotides not matched to a gene: 5. CDR3 residues: CASSKERGTDTQYF. The CDR3 DNA follows: TGCGCCAGCAGCAAGGAGCGGGGTACAGATACGCAGTATTTT.

V gene TRBV6-5 combines with J gene TRBJ2-7; TRBD1 aligns across 9 bases. The CDR3 length is 15 residues. V was clipped by 4 bases and J by 4 bases; unmatched bases: 8. Germline V lookup: CDR1 MNHEY, CDR2 SVGAGI. The CDR3, as DNA: TGTGCCAGCAGTTTTAGTCCGACAGGGGGATACGAGCAGTACTTC. It specifies CASSFSPTGGYEQYF.

The chain recombines TRBV5-1 with TRBJ2-3; D may be TRBD2 (6 bases). The CDR3 is made up of 16 amino acids. The germline V gene has CDR1 SGHRS and CDR2 YFSETQ. Deletions cut 7 bases from V and 3 bases from J, with 21 bases between. The CDR3 loop reads CASGFTGDRRTDTQYF. CDR3 bases: TGCGCCAGCGGGTTCACGGGAGACCGACGGACAGATACGCAGTATTTT.